The 25 T cell receptor beta chains listed next were all sequenced from one sample in a study of T cells in Graves' hyperthyroidism and ophthalmopathy. Amplification yielded TCR beta CDR3 regions, with RNA transcripts as the source. During a first-round RT-PCR of the TCR CDR3, the HTBI primer set was used. TCRdb analysed the multiplex PCR reads with MiXCR anew, one entry per CDR3 protein. The sample consists of hundreds of thousands of distinct CDR3 sequences, over 15% of them appearing once. The sequenced material came from blood. The receptors originated from a woman younger than 30 with Graves' hyperthyroidism.

The chain recombines TRBV15 with TRBJ2-7; 10 bases agree with TRBD1. The CDR3 has 15 amino acids. Trimming at V came to 2 bases and at J to 4 bases, leaving 5 bases not matched to a gene. Germline assignment: CDR1 LNHNV and CDR2 YYDKDF (reference sequence). CDR3 residues: CATSRSKGQGYEQYF. CDR3 coding DNA: TGTGCCACCAGCAGATCCAAGGGACAGGGGTACGAGCAGTACTTC.

This clonotype was counted only a few times. The genes are TRBV20-1 and TRBJ2-4, with D unresolved. The length of the CDR3 is 17 residues. Trimming cost V 6 bases and J 5 bases, with 26 bases left between them. Germline V lookup: CDR1 DFQATT, CDR2 SNEGSKA (reference sequence). The CDR3: CSATEVRGVIAENIQYF. CDR3 nucleotide sequence: TGCAGTGCAACCGAGGTCCGTGGGGTTATTGCAGAAAACATTCAGTACTTC.

This clonotype was seen only once. The chain couples TRBV4-1 to TRBJ2-1; 10 nucleotides line up with TRBD2. V lost 1 base, J lost 4 bases, and 4 bases stayed unmatched. The CDR3 covers 16 residues. In germline, CDR1 is MGHRA, CDR2 YSYEKL. In DNA form, the CDR3 reads TGCGCCAGCAGCCAAGTAACTAGCGGGACTTACAATGAGCAGTTCTTC. Translating gives CASSQVTSGTYNEQFF.

For this clonotype: A much larger clone sits a single nucleotide away, making a read error possible. The CDR3 sequence: CASSRDSLTSASETQYF. CDR3 coding DNA: TGTGCCAGCAGCAGAGATTCGCTTACCAGTGCTTCGGAGACCCAGTACTTC. The chain couples TRBV28 to TRBJ2-5; D remains ambiguous. The CDR3 length is 17 residues. Between the trimmed V and J ends, which lost 6 bases and 5 bases, there was a span of 25 bases. Germline V gene sequence: CDR1 MDHEN, CDR2 SYDVKM.

This clonotype has a count of ten or more. V gene TRBV27 combines with J gene TRBJ2-3, with unresolved D. The CDR3 has 15 amino acids. Trimming removed 5 bases from V and 6 bases from J, with 18 bases in between. Germline V gene sequence: CDR1 MNHEY, CDR2 SMNVEV (reference sequence). As DNA, the CDR3 is TGTGCCAGCAGTCCCCCGCCACTCCGTCGGGATACGCAGTATTTT. Its protein is CASSPPPLRRDTQYF.

This clonotype came up a few times. V gene TRBV12-5 combines with J gene TRBJ2-1; TRBD2 is a possible D gene (6 bases). The CDR3 has 16 residues. Germline V gene lookup returns CDR1 LGHNT and CDR2 FRNRAP. The V end lost 2 bases, the J end lost 0 bases, and 11 bases lay between the germline ends. CDR3 sequence: CASGLLGGSSYNEQFF. The CDR3 nucleotides are TGTGCTAGTGGTTTGCTTGGAGGGAGCTCCTACAATGAGCAGTTCTTC.

V usage is TRBV20-1 and J usage is TRBJ2-1; D is possibly TRBD2 (6 bases). Germline loops: CDR1 DFQATT, CDR2 SNEGSKA (reference sequence). This CDR3 comprises 15 residues. The V end was cut by 5 bases, the J end by 0 bases, with 14 bases between. Written as DNA, the CDR3 is TGCAGTGCTTTCGGGACTGCGAGCTCCTACAATGAGCAGTTCTTC. Protein sequence: CSAFGTASSYNEQFF.

This clonotype was found a few times. V gene TRBV7-2 combines with J gene TRBJ1-1, with D uncertain. The length of the CDR3 is 14 residues. V lost 8 bases and J 6 bases, leaving 19 bases between the germline ends. The germline gives CDR1 SGHTA, CDR2 FQGNSA. Here the CDR3 DNA reads TGTGCCAGCGGGTGGGAGGGAAAAAGGGCTGAAGCTTTCTTT. It specifies CASGWEGKRAEAFF.

In this sample, this clonotype turned up many times. V and J are TRBV10-3 and TRBJ1-4; D gene ambiguous. Germline lookup yields CDR1 ENHRY and CDR2 SYGVKD. Trimming took 0 bases from V and 5 from J, leaving 1 base between them. The CDR3 has 12 amino acids. This CDR3 is CAISESNEKLFF. The CDR3 nucleotides read TGTGCCATCAGTGAGTCGAATGAAAAACTGTTTTTT.

In the case of this clonotype: A read error may be the cause here, since a much bigger clone is one base away. The chain links TRBV11-2 to TRBJ2-1; 8 bases line up with TRBD2. Germline V gene lookup returns CDR1 SGHAT and CDR2 FQNNGV. The CDR3 length is 15 residues. CDR3 nucleotides: TGTGCCAGCAGCAACGGGACTAGAGTGTACAATGAGCCGTTCTTC. It translates to CASSNGTRVYNEPFF. The full variable domain, rest sourced from reference TRBV11-2 and TRBJ2-1, is EAGVAQSPRYKIIEKRQSVAFWCNPISGHATLYWYQQILGQGPKLLIQFQNNGVVDDSQLPKDRFSAERLKGVDSTLKIQPAKLEDSAVYLCASSNGTRVYNEPFFGPGTRLTVL.

This sequence joins TRBV7-8 and TRBJ1-4, with D perhaps TRBD1 (5 bases). The CDR3 is 15 residues long. Looked up from germline, CDR1 is SGHVS and CDR2 is FQNEAQ. Between the trimmed V and J ends, which lost 5 bases and 6 bases, there was a span of 16 bases. CDR3 bases: TGTGCCAGCAGCCCGCGCGGCAGGGAGGATGAAAAACTGTTTTTT. Encoded protein: CASSPRGREDEKLFF.

This clonotype appeared a few times. V is TRBV5-1 and J is TRBJ2-7, with TRBD1 matching over 8 bases. The CDR3 runs to 14 residues. Trimming removed 0 bases from V and 6 bases from J; junction bases left unmatched: 5. CDR1 SGHRS and CDR2 YFSETQ come from the germline V gene. CDR3 DNA sequence: TGCGCCAGCAGCTTGGAAAGCAGGGGGCCCGAGCAGTACTTC. Residues: CASSLESRGPEQYF. The whole variable domain, remainder taken from reference TRBV5-1 and TRBJ2-7, is KAGVTQTPRYLIKTRGQQVTLSCSPISGHRSVSWYQQTPGQGLQFLFEYFSETQRNKGNFPGRFSGRQFSNSRSEMNVSTLELGDSALYLCASSLESRGPEQYFGPGTRLTVT.

This clonotype was observed many times. This chain joins TRBV7-9 and TRBJ2-7; 9 bases line up with TRBD2. From germline, CDR1 is SEHNR and CDR2 FQNEAQ (reference sequence). The junction had 12 bases not matched to a gene; V was cut back by 5 bases and J by 4 bases. CDR3 size: 16 residues. CDR3 region: CASSPPTSGAPYEQYF. For the CDR3, the DNA is TGTGCCAGCAGCCCACCGACTAGCGGAGCACCTTACGAGCAGTACTTC.

This clonotype has ten or more counts. V gene TRBV20-1 combines with J gene TRBJ2-3; 10 bases agree with TRBD2. The CDR3 consists of 14 residues. CDR1 is DFQATT and CDR2 is SNEGSKA in the germline V gene (reference sequence). Trimming at V came to 4 bases and at J to 4 bases, leaving 5 bases not matched to a gene. In DNA, the CDR3 is TGCAGTGCTACCAGCGGGAGGGCGGCAGATACGCAGTATTTT. Translating it yields CSATSGRAADTQYF.

This clonotype was detected many times. The chain carries TRBV6-1 and TRBJ2-1; 12 bases fit TRBD2. Germline trimming cut 3 bases from V and 4 bases from J; bases unmatched to any gene: 4. The germline V gene encodes CDR1 MNHNS and CDR2 SASEGT. This CDR3 region has 16 residues. CDR3 loop: CASSDLAGGRYNEQFF. Written as DNA, the CDR3 is TGTGCCAGCAGTGATCTAGCGGGAGGGCGGTACAATGAGCAGTTCTTC.

The rearrangement uses TRBV9 and TRBJ1-1, with a possible D match to TRBD1 (6 bases). Germline V gene data show CDR1 as SGDLS and CDR2 as YYNGEE. Trimming took off 0 bases at V and 5 bases at J, with 11 bases between the two ends. This CDR3 is built from 14 residues. The CDR3 is CASSVGGARTEAFF. Written as DNA, the CDR3 is TGTGCCAGCAGCGTAGGGGGGGCTAGGACTGAAGCTTTCTTT.

The CDR3 region has the DNA TGCGCCAGCAGCTTAAATCCGGGCCGCTCCTACAATGAGCAGTTCTTC. Encoded protein: CASSLNPGRSYNEQFF. The V and J genes are TRBV5-1 and TRBJ2-1; D gene uncertain. Trimming shortened V by 2 bases and J by 0 bases, and 12 bases separated the two germline ends. Germline CDR1 and CDR2: SGHRS and YFSETQ. There are 16 residues in the CDR3. Full variable domain (rest looked up from reference TRBV5-1 and TRBJ2-1): KAGVTQTPRYLIKTRGQQVTLSCSPISGHRSVSWYQQTPGQGLQFLFEYFSETQRNKGNFPGRFSGRQFSNSRSEMNVSTLELGDSALYLCASSLNPGRSYNEQFFGPGTRLTVL.

The chain uses TRBV10-3 and TRBJ2-3, with 16 positions matching TRBD2. The V gene end was trimmed by 5 bases and the J gene end by 1 base; junction bases not matched to a gene: 3. This CDR3 contains 17 residues. Germline V gene sequence: CDR1 ENHRY, CDR2 SYGVKD. Here the CDR3 DNA reads TGTGCCATCAGTCCGGGACTAGCGGGAGGGGGCACAGATACGCAGTATTTT. It is translated as CAISPGLAGGGTDTQYF.

This clonotype was seen repeatedly, ten times or more. This chain links TRBV6-1 with TRBJ1-1; D unclear. The V and J ends lost 3 bases and 1 base respectively, with 3 bases between them. The CDR3 length is 12 residues. CDR1 MNHNS and CDR2 SASEGT come from the germline V gene. The CDR3 reads CASSDQNTEAFF. CDR3 bases: TGTGCCAGCAGTGACCAGAACACTGAAGCTTTCTTT.

This clonotype was counted many times. V is TRBV5-1 and J is TRBJ2-1; 7 bases match TRBD1. The V segment lost 6 bases and the J segment 2 bases; nucleotides outside the gene matches: 5. There are 14 residues in the CDR3. Germline V CDR1 and CDR2: SGHRS, YFSETQ. The DNA for the CDR3 is TGCGCCAGCACCTTACAGGGGCCCTACAATGAGCAGTTCTTC. Its translation is CASTLQGPYNEQFF.

This clonotype was seen at least ten times. The chain is built from TRBV12-3 or TRBV12-4 and TRBJ2-1, with 8 bases matching TRBD2. The CDR3 has 15 amino acids. The ends lost 5 bases at V and 9 bases at J; junction bases unmatched: 12. The CDR3 DNA reads TGTGCCAGCAGTACTACCGGGACTAGTCTTGTTGAGCAGTTCTTC. As protein: CASSTTGTSLVEQFF.

The rearrangement uses TRBV4-1 and TRBJ1-1; a possible D gene is TRBD1 (5 bases). The CDR3 length is 16 residues. CDR1 and CDR2 (germline): MGHRA, YSYEKL. The ends were cut back, 0 bases at V and 2 bases at J, with 13 bases in the middle. CDR3 amino acids: CASSQDRGGRNTEAFF. In DNA form, the CDR3 reads TGCGCCAGCAGCCAAGATCGTGGGGGAAGAAACACTGAAGCTTTCTTT.

With respect to this clonotype: A much bigger clone sits one base away, suggesting this may be a read error. The chain employs TRBV7-9 and TRBJ2-1, with TRBD1 matching 9 bases. The CDR3 length is 15 residues. V lost 4 bases to trimming and J lost 10 bases; unmatched junction nucleotides: 11. Germline lookup yields CDR1 SEHNR and CDR2 FQNEAQ (reference sequence). The CDR3 spells CASSSNRDRVREQFF. CDR3 sequence (DNA): TGTGCCAGCAGCTCTAACCGGGACAGGGTCCGCGAGCAGTTCTTC.

This clonotype was recorded a few times. The chain has TRBV5-4 and TRBJ1-1, with a tentative D call TRBD1 (5 bases). V lost 2 bases and J lost 4, with 15 bases in between. Per the germline V gene, CDR1 is SGHNT and CDR2 is YYREEE (reference sequence). The CDR3 extends over 15 amino acids. Here the CDR3 reads CASSFRTGLTTEAFF. CDR3 sequence (DNA): TGTGCCAGCAGCTTCAGGACGGGGCTGACCACTGAAGCTTTCTTT.

There are many counts of this clonotype. The genes are TRBV11-2 and TRBJ1-1; a weak D match, TRBD1 (6 bases). The V gene's germline CDR1 is SGHAT and CDR2 FQNNGV. The CDR3 is 15 residues long. V lost 5 bases and J lost 3, with 16 bases in between. The CDR3 DNA reads TGTGCCAGCAGCGGCGGGACATTTGGCGACACTGAAGCTTTCTTT. Its protein product is CASSGGTFGDTEAFF.